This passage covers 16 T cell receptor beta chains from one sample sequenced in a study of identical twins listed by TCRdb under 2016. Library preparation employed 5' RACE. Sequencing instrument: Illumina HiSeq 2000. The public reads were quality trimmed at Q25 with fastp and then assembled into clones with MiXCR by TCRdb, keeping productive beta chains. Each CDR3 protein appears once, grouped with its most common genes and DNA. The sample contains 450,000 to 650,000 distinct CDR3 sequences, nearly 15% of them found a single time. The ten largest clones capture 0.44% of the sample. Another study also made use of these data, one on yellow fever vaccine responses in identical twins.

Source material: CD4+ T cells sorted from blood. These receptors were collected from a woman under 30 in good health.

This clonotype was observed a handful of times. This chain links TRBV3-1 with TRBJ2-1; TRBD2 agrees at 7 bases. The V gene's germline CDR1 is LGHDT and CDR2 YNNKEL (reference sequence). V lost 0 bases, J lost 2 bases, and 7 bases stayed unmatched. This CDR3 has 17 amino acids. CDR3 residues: CASSQDTSGTPYNEQFF. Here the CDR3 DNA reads TGTGCCAGCAGCCAAGATACCAGCGGGACCCCCTACAATGAGCAGTTCTTC.

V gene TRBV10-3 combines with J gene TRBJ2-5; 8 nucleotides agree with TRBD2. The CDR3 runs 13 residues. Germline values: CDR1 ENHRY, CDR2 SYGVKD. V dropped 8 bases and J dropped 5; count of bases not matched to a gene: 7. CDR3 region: CAIGAGEGETQYF. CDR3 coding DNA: TGTGCCATCGGAGCGGGAGAGGGGGAGACCCAGTACTTC.

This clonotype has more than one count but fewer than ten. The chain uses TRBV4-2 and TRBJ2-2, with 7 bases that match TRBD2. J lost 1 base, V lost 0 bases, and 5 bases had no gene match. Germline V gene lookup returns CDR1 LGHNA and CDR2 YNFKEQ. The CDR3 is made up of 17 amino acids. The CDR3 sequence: CASSQDQERGNTGELFF. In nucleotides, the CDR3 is TGTGCCAGCAGCCAAGATCAAGAGCGGGGGAACACCGGGGAGCTGTTTTTT.

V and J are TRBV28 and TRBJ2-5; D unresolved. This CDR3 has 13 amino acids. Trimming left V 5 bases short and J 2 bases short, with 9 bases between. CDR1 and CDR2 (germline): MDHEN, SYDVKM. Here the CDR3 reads CASSSRPQETQYF. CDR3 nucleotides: TGTGCCAGCAGTAGCCGACCACAAGAGACCCAGTACTTC.

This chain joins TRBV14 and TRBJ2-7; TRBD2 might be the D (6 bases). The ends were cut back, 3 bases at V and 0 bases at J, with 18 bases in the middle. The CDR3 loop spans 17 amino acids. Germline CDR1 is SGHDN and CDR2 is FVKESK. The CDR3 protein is CASSHIGGGMSSYEQYF. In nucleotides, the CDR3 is TGTGCCAGCAGCCACATCGGTGGGGGGATGAGCTCCTACGAGCAGTACTTC.

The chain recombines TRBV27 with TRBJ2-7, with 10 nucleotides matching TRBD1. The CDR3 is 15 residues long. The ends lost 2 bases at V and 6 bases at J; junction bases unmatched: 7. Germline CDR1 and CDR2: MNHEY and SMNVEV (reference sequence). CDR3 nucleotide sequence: TGTGCCAGCAGTTTAGTTGGGACAGGGGCGTTCGAGCAGTACTTC. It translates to CASSLVGTGAFEQYF.

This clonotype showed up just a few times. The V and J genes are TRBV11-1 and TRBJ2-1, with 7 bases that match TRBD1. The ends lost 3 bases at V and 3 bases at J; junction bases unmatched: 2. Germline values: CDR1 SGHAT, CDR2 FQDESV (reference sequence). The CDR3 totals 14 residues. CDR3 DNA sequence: TGTGCCAGCAGCTTCGGACAGGTCTACAATGAGCAGTTCTTC. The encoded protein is CASSFGQVYNEQFF.

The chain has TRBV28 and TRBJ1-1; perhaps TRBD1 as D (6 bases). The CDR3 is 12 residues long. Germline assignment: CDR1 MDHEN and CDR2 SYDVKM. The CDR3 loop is CAGGRQVTEAFF. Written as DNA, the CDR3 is TGTGCTGGGGGGAGACAGGTCACTGAAGCTTTCTTT.

As DNA, the CDR3 is TGCAGCGTTGAGAGCGGGATGTACAATGAGCAGTTCTTC. Translating it yields CSVESGMYNEQFF. This rearrangement joins TRBV29-1 to TRBJ2-1; TRBD2 aligns across 7 bases. Germline CDR1 and CDR2: SQVTM and ANQGSEA. The junction had 3 bases not matched to a gene; V was cut back by 3 bases and J by 4 bases. The CDR3 has 13 amino acids.

CDR3 region: CASSPSPSGMVGELFF. The CDR3 coding sequence is TGTGCCAGCAGCCCCTCCCCTAGCGGGATGGTCGGGGAGCTGTTTTTT. The chain couples TRBV7-2 to TRBJ2-2; 9 nucleotides agree with TRBD2. Per the germline V gene, CDR1 is SGHTA and CDR2 is FQGNSA. With 5 bases clipped from V and 7 bases from J, the junction kept 11 bases outside the gene matches. The CDR3 totals 16 residues.

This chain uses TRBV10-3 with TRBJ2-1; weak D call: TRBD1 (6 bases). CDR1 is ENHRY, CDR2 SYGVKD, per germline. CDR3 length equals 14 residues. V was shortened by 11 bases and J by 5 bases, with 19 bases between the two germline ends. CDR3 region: CASAGTKEDNEQFF. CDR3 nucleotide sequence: TGTGCCTCTGCCGGGACAAAGGAGGACAATGAGCAGTTCTTC.

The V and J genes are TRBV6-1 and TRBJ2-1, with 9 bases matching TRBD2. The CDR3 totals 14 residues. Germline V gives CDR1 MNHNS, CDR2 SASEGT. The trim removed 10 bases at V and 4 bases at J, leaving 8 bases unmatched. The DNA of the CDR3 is TGTGCCACCAGCGCTCTAGCGGGATACAATGAGCAGTTCTTC. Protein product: CATSALAGYNEQFF.

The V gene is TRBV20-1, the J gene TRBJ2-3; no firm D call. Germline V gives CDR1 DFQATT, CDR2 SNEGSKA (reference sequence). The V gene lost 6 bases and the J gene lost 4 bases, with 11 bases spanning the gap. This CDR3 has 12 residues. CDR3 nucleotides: TGCAGTGCCGAAAGCTCACCAGATACGCAGTATTTT. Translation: CSAESSPDTQYF.

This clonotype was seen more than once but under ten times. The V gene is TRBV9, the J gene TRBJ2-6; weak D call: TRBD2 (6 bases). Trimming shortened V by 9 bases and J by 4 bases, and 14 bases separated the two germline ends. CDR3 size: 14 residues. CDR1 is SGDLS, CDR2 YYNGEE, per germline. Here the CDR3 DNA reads TGTGCCATCCATCCGGGAGCGGGGGCCAACGTCCTGACTTTC. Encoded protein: CAIHPGAGANVLTF.

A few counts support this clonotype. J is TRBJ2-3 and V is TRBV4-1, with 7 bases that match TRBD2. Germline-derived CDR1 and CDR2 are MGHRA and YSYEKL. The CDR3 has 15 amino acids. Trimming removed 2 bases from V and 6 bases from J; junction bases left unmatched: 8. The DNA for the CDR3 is TGCGCCAGCAGCCAACACGGACTAGTCCCGGATACGCAGTATTTT. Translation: CASSQHGLVPDTQYF.

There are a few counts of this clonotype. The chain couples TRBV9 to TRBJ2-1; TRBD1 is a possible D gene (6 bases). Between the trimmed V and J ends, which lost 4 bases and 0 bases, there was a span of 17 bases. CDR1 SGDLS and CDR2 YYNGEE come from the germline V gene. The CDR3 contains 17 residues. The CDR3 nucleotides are TGTGCCAGCAGCCTTACTAACAGGGAGAGCTCCTACAATGAGCAGTTCTTC. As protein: CASSLTNRESSYNEQFF.